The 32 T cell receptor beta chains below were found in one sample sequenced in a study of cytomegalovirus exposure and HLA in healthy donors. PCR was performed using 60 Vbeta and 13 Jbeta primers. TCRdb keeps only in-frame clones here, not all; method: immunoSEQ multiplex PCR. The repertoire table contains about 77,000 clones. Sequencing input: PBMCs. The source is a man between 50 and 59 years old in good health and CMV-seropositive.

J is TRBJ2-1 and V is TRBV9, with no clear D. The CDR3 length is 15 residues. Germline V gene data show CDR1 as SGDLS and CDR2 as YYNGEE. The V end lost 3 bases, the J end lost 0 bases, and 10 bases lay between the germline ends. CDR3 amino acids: CASSATESSYNEQFF. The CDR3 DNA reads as TGTGCCAGCAGCGCAACGGAGAGCTCCTACAATGAGCAGTTCTTC.

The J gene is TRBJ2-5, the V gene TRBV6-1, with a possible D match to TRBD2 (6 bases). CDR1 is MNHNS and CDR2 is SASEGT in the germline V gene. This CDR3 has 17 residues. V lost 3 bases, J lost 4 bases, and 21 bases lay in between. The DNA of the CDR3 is TGTGCCAGCAGTGACGTAGGTTCGCGGTCGCGGGGAGAGACCCAGTACTTC. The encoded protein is CASSDVGSRSRGETQYF.

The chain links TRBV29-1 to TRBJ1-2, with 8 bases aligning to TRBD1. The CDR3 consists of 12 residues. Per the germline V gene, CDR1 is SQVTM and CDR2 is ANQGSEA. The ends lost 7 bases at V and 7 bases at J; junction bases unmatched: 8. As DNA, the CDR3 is TGCAGCGAATCCGGGACAGGAGGTGGCTACACCTTC. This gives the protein CSESGTGGGYTF.

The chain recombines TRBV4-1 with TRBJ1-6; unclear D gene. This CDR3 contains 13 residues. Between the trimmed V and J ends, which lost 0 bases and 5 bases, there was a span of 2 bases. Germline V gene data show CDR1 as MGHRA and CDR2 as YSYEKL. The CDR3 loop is CASSQDNNSPLHF. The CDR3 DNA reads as TGCGCCAGCAGCCAAGATAATAATTCACCCCTCCACTTT.

CDR3 sequence (DNA): TGTGCCAGCCTGCGGGCCGGAGGGGATACGCAGTATTTT. Its translation: CASLRAGGDTQYF. The genes are TRBV6-1 and TRBJ2-3, with D perhaps matching TRBD2 (6 bases). The V gene lost 8 bases and the J gene lost 6 bases, with 15 bases spanning the gap. The CDR3 contains 13 residues. Germline assignment: CDR1 MNHNS and CDR2 SASEGT.

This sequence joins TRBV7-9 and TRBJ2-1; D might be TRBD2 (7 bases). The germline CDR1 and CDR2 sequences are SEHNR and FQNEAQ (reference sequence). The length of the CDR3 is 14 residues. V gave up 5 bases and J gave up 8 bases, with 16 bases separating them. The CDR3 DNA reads TGTGCCAGCAGCCCCCTATGGGGGGGCCATGAGCAGTTCTTC. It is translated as CASSPLWGGHEQFF.

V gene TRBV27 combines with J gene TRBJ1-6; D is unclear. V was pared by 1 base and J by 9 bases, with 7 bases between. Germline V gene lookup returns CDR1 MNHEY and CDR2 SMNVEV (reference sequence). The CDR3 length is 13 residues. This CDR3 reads CASSLFLSSPLHF. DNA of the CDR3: TGTGCCAGCAGTTTATTCCTAAGTTCACCCCTCCACTTT.

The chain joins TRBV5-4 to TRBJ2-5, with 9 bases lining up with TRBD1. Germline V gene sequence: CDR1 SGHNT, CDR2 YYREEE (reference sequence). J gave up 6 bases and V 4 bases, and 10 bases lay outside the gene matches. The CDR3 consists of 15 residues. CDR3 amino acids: CASSQGQGLYQTQYF. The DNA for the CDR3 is TGTGCCAGCAGCCAAGGACAGGGGCTATATCAGACCCAGTACTTC.

CDR3 nucleotides: TGTGCCAGCGGAGGGGCCGATAATTCACCCCTCCACTTT. The encoded protein is CASGGADNSPLHF. This rearrangement joins TRBV2 to TRBJ1-6; tentatively, D is TRBD1 (5 bases). CDR3 length: 13 residues. The V end lost 8 bases, the J end lost 5 bases, and 10 bases lay between the germline ends. Germline V gene lookup returns CDR1 SNHLY and CDR2 FYNNEI.

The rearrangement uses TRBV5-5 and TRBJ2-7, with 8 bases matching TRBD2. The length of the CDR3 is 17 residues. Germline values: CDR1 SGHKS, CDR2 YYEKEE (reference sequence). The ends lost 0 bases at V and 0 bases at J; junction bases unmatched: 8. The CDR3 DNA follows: TGTGCCAGCAGCTTGGTCCCCGGGGGGGTTAGCTCCTACGAGCAGTACGTC. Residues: CASSLVPGGVSSYEQYV.

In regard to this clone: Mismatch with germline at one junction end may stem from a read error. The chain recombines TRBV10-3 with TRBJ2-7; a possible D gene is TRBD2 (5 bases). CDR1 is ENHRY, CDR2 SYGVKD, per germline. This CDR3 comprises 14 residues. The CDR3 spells CAISEAENSYEQYF. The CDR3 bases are TGTGCCATCAGTGAAGCGGAAAACTCCTACGAGCAGTACTTT.

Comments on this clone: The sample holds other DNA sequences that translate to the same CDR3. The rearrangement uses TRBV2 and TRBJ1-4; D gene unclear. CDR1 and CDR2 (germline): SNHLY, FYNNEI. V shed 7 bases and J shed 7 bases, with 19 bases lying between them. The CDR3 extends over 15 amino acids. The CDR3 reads CASILGGGPGEKLFF. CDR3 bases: TGTGCCAGCATTTTAGGAGGAGGGCCGGGTGAAAAACTGTTTTTT.

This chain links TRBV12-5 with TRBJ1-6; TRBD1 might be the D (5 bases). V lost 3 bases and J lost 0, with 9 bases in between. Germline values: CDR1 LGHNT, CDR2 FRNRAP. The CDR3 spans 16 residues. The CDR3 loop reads CASGFRVSSYNSPLHF. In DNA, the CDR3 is TGTGCTAGTGGTTTCAGGGTCAGCTCCTATAATTCACCCCTCCACTTT.

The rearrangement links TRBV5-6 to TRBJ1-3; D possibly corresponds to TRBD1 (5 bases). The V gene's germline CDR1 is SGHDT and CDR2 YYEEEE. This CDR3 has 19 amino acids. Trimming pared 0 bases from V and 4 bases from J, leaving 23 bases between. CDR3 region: CASSLGWQGSFAYGNTIYF. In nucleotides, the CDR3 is TGTGCCAGCAGCTTGGGGTGGCAGGGTAGTTTTGCTTACGGAAACACCATATATTTT.

The CDR3 coding sequence is TGCGCCAGCAGCCGTCTGGGACAGGGGGCCTCAGAGCAGTACGTC. Protein: CASSRLGQGASEQYV. The chain employs TRBV5-1 and TRBJ2-7, with 12 bases identical to TRBD1. J was trimmed by 7 bases and V by 4 bases; bases with no gene match: 9. Germline-derived CDR1 and CDR2 are SGHRS and YFSETQ. CDR3 length: 15 amino acids.

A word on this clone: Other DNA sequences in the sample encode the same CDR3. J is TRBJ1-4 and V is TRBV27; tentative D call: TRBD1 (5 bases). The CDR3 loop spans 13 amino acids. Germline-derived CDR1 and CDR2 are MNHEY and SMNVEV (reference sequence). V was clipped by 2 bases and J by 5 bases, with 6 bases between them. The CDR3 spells CASSLAGNEKLFF. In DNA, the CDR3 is TGTGCCAGCAGTTTAGCAGGGAATGAAAAACTGTTTTTT. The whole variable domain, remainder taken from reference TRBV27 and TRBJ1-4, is EAQVTQNPRYLITVTGKKLTVTCSQNMNHEYMSWYRQDPGLGLRQIYYSMNVEVTDKGDVPEGYKVSRKEKRNFPLILESPSPNQTSLYFCASSLAGNEKLFFGSGTQLSVL.

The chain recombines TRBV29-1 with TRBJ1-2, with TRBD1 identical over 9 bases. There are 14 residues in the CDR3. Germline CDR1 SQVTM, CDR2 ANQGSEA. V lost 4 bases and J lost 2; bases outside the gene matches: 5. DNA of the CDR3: TGCAGCGTTGCGGGACAGGGCGTCAACTATGGCTACACCTTC. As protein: CSVAGQGVNYGYTF.

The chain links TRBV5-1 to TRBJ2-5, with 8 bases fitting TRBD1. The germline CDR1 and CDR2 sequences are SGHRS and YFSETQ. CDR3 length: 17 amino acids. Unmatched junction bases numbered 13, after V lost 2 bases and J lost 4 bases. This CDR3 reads CASSFDRTGRAAETQYF. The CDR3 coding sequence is TGCGCCAGCAGCTTCGATCGGACAGGGCGGGCTGCAGAGACCCAGTACTTC.

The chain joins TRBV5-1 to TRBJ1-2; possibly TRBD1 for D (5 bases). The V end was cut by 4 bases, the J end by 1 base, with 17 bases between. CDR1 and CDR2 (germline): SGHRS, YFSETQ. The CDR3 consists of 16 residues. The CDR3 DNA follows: TGCGCCAGCAGCCCAGGGAATGGGGGGTTTAACTATGGCTACACCTTC. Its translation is CASSPGNGGFNYGYTF.

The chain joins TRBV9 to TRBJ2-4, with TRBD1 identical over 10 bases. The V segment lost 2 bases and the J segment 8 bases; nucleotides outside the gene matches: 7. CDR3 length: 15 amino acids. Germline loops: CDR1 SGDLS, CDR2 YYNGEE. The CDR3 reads CASSVAATGGDIQYF. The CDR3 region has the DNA TGTGCCAGCAGCGTGGCTGCGACAGGGGGCGACATTCAGTACTTC.

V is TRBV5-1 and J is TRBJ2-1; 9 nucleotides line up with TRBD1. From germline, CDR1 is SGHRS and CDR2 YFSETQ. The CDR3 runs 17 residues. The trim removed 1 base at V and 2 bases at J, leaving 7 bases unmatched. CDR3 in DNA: TGCGCCAGCAGCTTGTGGGACAGGGAACTAGCCTACAATGAGCAGTTCTTC. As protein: CASSLWDRELAYNEQFF.

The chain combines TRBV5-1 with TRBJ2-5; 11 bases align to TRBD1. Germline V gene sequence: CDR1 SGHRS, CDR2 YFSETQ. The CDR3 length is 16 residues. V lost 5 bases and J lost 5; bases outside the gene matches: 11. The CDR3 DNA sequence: TGCGCCAGCAGGTCCGTTTGGGACAGGGGGGGCGAGACCCAGTACTTC. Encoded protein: CASRSVWDRGGETQYF. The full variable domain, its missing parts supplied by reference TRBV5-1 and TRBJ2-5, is KAGVTQTPRYLIKTRGQQVTLSCSPISGHRSVSWYQQTPGQGLQFLFEYFSETQRNKGNFPGRFSGRQFSNSRSEMNVSTLELGDSALYLCASRSVWDRGGETQYFGPGTRLLVL.

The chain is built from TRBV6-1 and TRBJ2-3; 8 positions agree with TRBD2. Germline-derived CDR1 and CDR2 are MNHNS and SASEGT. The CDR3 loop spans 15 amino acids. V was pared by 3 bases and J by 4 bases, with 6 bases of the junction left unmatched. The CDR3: CASSDGTRYPDTQYF. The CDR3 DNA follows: TGTGCCAGCAGTGACGGGACTAGATATCCAGATACGCAGTATTTT.

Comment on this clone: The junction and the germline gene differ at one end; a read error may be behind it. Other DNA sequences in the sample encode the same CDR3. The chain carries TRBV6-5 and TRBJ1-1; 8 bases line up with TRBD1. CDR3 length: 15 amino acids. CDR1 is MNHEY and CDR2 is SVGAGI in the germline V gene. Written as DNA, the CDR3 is TGTGCCAGCATAACCCAGGGGGCATCGGGCACTGAAGCTTTCTTC. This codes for CASITQGASGTEAFF.

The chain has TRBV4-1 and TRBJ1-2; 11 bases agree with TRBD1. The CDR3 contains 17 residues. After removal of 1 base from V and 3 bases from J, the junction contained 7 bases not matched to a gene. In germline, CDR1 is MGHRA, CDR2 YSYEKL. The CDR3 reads CASSQGFPGQGDYGYTF. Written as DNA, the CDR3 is TGCGCCAGCAGCCAAGGATTTCCGGGACAGGGGGACTATGGCTACACCTTC.

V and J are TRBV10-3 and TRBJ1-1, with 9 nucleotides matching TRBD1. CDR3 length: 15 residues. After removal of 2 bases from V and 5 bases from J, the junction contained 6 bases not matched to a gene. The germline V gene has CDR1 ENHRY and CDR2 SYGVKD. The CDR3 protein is CAISEGDRAGTEAFF. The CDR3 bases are TGTGCCATCAGTGAGGGGGACAGGGCAGGAACTGAAGCTTTCTTT.

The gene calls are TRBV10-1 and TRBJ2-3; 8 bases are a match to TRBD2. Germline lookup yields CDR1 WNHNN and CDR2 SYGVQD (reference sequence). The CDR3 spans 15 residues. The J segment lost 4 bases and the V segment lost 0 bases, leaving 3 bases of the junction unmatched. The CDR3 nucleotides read TGCGCCAGCAGTGAGTCTGGAGCGGGGGCAGATACGCAGTATTTT. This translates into CASSESGAGADTQYF.

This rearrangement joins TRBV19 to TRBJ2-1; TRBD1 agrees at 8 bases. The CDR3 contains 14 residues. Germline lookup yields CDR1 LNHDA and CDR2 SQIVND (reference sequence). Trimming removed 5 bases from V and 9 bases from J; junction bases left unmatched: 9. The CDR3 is CASSLRPQGGEQFF. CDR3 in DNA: TGTGCCAGTAGTCTCCGACCACAGGGGGGTGAGCAGTTCTTC.

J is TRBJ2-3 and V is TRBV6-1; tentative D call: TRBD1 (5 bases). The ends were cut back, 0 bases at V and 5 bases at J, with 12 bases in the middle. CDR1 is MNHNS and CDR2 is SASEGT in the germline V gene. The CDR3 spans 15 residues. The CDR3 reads CASSEALRQGDTQYF. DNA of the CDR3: TGTGCCAGCAGTGAAGCGCTTCGCCAGGGAGATACGCAGTATTTT.

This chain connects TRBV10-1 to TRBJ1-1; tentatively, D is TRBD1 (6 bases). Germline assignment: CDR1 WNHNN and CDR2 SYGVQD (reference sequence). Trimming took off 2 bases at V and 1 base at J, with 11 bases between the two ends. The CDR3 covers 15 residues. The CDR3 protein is CASSERAGENTEAFF. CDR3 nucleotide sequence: TGCGCCAGCAGTGAGAGGGCAGGGGAGAACACTGAAGCTTTCTTT.

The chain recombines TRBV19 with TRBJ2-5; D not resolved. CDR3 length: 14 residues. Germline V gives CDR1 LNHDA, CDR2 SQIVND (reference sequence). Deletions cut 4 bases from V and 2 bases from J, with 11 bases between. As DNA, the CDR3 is TGTGCCAGTAGTAAATTCGGTGTTCAAGAGACCCAGTACTTC. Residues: CASSKFGVQETQYF.

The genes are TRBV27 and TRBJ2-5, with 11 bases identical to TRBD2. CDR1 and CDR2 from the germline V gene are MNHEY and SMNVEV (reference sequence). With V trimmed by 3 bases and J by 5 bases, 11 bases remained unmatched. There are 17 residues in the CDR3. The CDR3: CASSFITSGGTRETQYF. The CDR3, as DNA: TGTGCCAGCAGTTTTATCACTAGCGGGGGTACACGGGAGACCCAGTACTTC.